The 9 T cell receptor beta chains presented below share a single source sample, sequenced in a study of T cell changes during pregnancy in multiple sclerosis (dated by TCRdb to the late 2010s). Libraries came from the immunoSEQ multiplex PCR assay. TCRdb obtained this table from immuneACCESS and retained in-frame rearrangements with V and J assigned. These tables miss some clones; where compared with another copy, unresolved V genes account for less than half of the shortfall, and the remainder is unexplained. The table for this sample lists 40,000 to 45,000 clones; 90% to 95% of them were counted only once. The biggest ten clones account for 0.73% of the sample. The material was CD4+ T cells from peripheral blood mononuclear cells, obtained before pregnancy. The receptors come from a female donor with multiple sclerosis, enrolled in a pregnancy study.

CDR3 DNA sequence: TGTGCCTGGAGGCAGGGGAACACTGAAGCTTTCTTT. This gives the protein CAWRQGNTEAFF. V and J are TRBV30 and TRBJ1-1, with a tentative D call TRBD1 (5 bases). Germline V gene data show CDR1 as GTSNPN and CDR2 as SVGIG (reference sequence). This CDR3 is 12 amino acids long. Trimming pared 3 bases from V and 1 base from J, leaving 6 bases between.

The rearrangement links TRBV5-1 to TRBJ2-2; the D gene is possibly TRBD1 (5 bases). Deletions cut 10 bases from V and 1 base from J, with 11 bases between. The CDR3 is 13 residues long. Germline V gives CDR1 SGHRS, CDR2 YFSETQ. The CDR3 bases are TGCGCCGGAAGACAGTTGAACACCGGGGAGCTGTTTTTT. It specifies CAGRQLNTGELFF.

The chain carries TRBV7-2 and TRBJ2-6; 9 nucleotides line up with TRBD1. The germline CDR1 and CDR2 sequences are SGHTA and FQGNSA. The CDR3 extends over 17 amino acids. The V gene end was trimmed by 10 bases and the J gene end by 0 bases; junction bases not matched to a gene: 10. The CDR3 region has the DNA TGTGCCACCCAACCGGGACAGGGAAACTCTGGGGCCAACGTCCTGACTTTC. Encoded protein: CATQPGQGNSGANVLTF.

The genes are TRBV11-2 and TRBJ2-7; TRBD1 agrees at 12 bases. V trimming: 4 bases; J trimming: 6 bases; junction bases outside the gene matches: 7. Germline CDR1 is SGHAT and CDR2 is FQNNGV. The CDR3 contains 15 residues. The CDR3 DNA reads TGTGCCAGCAGCTCTGTCTCGGGACAGGGGGCCGAGCAGTACTTC. It yields the protein CASSSVSGQGAEQYF.

The chain carries TRBV5-1 and TRBJ2-3; TRBD2 aligns across 10 bases. This CDR3 is 15 amino acids long. CDR1 is SGHRS and CDR2 is YFSETQ in the germline V gene. V lost 0 bases, J lost 5 bases, and 3 bases stayed unmatched. Written as DNA, the CDR3 is TGCGCCAGCAGCTTGGAGCGGGGGGGCCGAGATACGCAGTATTTT. Translated: CASSLERGGRDTQYF. Combining the CDR3 with reference TRBV5-1 and TRBJ2-3 gives the whole variable domain KAGVTQTPRYLIKTRGQQVTLSCSPISGHRSVSWYQQTPGQGLQFLFEYFSETQRNKGNFPGRFSGRQFSNSRSEMNVSTLELGDSALYLCASSLERGGRDTQYFGPGTRLTVL.

V gene TRBV10-2 combines with J gene TRBJ2-2, with D maybe TRBD2 (5 bases). Trimming shortened V by 11 bases and J by 3 bases, and 19 bases separated the two germline ends. Germline V lookup: CDR1 WSHSY, CDR2 SAAADI. This CDR3 is built from 15 residues. CDR3 sequence: CAARRELADTGELFF. The DNA of the CDR3 is TGCGCCGCCCGAAGGGAGCTAGCAGACACCGGGGAGCTGTTTTTT.

The chain links TRBV6-5 to TRBJ2-2; a weak D match, TRBD1 (8 bases). Deletions cut 7 bases from V and 4 bases from J, with 13 bases between. This CDR3 is 14 amino acids long. Per the germline V gene, CDR1 is MNHEY and CDR2 is SVGAGI. The CDR3 here is CASTNRGGTGELFF. The DNA of the CDR3 is TGTGCCAGCACCAACAGGGGGGGCACCGGGGAGCTGTTTTTT.

The chain links TRBV15 to TRBJ2-1; unclear D gene. V gave up 4 bases and J gave up 13 bases, with 23 bases separating them. The CDR3 spans 15 residues. The germline CDR1 and CDR2 sequences are LNHNV and YYDKDF (reference sequence). Written as DNA, the CDR3 is TGTGCCACCAGCACAACTACGAAACCACATACCCCTCAGTTCTTC. It yields the protein CATSTTTKPHTPQFF.

V and J are TRBV29-1 and TRBJ1-2; maybe TRBD1 (6 bases). The CDR3 extends over 13 amino acids. CDR1 is SQVTM and CDR2 is ANQGSEA in the germline V gene. V lost 3 bases to trimming and J lost 4 bases, with 12 bases between them. This chain's CDR3 is CSVDTGQTYGYTF. CDR3 in DNA: TGCAGCGTTGATACCGGACAGACCTATGGCTACACCTTC.